This T cell receptor beta chain was documented in a study of technical replicates of blood from a handful of donors. This clone appeared once. Germline CDR1 reads MGHRA; CDR2 reads YSYEKL. CDR3 length: 16 residues. Trimming took off 8 bases at V and 5 bases at J, with 21 bases between the two ends. The data were produced by immunoSEQ multiplex PCR, yet TCRdb's version contains in-frame clones alone and is incomplete. The sample lists roughly 82,000 clones, 85% to 95% occurring once. Sequenced input: T cells isolated from PBMCs. This chain connects TRBV4-1 to TRBJ1-4; D perhaps matches TRBD1 (6 bases). The sequence was collected from a human donor in good health. CDR3 in amino acids: CASSLQGIMGNEKLFF. Here the CDR3 DNA reads TGCGCCAGCTCTCTACAGGGTATCATGGGGAATGAAAAACTGTTTTTT.